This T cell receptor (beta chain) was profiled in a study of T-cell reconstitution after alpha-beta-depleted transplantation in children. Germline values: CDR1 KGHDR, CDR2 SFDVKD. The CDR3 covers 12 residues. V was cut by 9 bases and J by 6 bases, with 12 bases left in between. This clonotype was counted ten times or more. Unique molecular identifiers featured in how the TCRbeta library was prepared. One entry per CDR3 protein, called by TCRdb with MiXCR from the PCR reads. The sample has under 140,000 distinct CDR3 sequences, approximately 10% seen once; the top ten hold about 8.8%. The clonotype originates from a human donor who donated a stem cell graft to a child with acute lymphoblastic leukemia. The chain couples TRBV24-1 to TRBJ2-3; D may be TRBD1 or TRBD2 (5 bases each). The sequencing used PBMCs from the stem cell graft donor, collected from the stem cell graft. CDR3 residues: CATGGTSDTQYF. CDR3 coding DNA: TGTGCCACCGGGGGTACCTCGGATACGCAGTATTTT.